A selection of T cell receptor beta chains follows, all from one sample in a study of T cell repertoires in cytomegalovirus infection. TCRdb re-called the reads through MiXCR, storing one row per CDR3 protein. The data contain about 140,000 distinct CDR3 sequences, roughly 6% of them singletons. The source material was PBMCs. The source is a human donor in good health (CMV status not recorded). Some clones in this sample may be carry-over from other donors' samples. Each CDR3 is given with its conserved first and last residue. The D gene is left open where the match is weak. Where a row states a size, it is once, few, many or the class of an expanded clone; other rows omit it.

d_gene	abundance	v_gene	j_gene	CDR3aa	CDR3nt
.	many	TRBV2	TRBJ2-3	CASSERTASTDTQYF	TGTGCCAGCAGTGAGCGGACGGCTAGCACAGATACGCAGTATTTT
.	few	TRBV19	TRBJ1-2	CASSIYAGKNGYTF	TGTGCCAGTAGTATTTATGCAGGGAAGAATGGCTACACCTTC
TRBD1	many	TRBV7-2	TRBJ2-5	CASSRRQGQETQYF	TGTGCCAGCAGCCGTCGACAGGGTCAAGAGACCCAGTACTTC
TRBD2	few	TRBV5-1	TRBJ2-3	CASSPGLAFADTQYF	TGCGCCAGCAGCCCCGGACTAGCGTTCGCAGATACGCAGTATTTT
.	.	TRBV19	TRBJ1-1	CASSISGLSTEAFF	TGTGCCAGTAGTATCTCGGGACTTTCCACTGAAGCTTTCTTT
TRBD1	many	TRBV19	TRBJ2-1	CASSKGQGSSYNEQFF	TGTGCCAGTAGTAAGGGACAGGGTAGCTCCTACAATGAGCAGTTCTTC
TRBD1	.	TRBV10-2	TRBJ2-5	CASSEDRDETQYF	TGCGCCAGCAGTGAGGACAGGGACGAGACCCAGTACTTC
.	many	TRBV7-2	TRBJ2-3	CASSLGERGDTQYF	TGTGCCAGCAGCTTAGGGGAGCGAGGGGATACGCAGTATTTT
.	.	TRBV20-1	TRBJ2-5	CSAREARGQETQYF	TGCAGTGCTAGAGAGGCGAGGGGCCAAGAGACCCAGTACTTC
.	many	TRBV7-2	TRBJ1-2	CASSFRGWDYGYTF	TGTGCCAGCAGCTTTCGGGGTTGGGACTATGGCTACACCTTC
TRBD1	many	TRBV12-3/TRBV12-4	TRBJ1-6	CASTRQGGSSYNSPLHF	TGTGCCAGCACCCGACAGGGGGGGAGCTCCTATAATTCACCCCTCCACTTT
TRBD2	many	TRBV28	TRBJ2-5	CASRETSGLTGSQYF	TGTGCCAGCAGAGAGACTAGCGGGTTAACGGGATCCCAGTACTTC
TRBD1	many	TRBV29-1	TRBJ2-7	CSVKGDSSYEQYF	TGCAGCGTCAAGGGGGACAGCTCCTACGAGCAGTACTTC
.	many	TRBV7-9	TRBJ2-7	CASSLGINGKYF	TGTGCCAGCAGCTTAGGCATCAATGGGAAGTACTTC
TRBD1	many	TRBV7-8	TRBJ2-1	CASSGPRDRVNEQFF	TGTGCCAGCAGCGGTCCCCGGGACAGGGTCAATGAGCAGTTCTTC
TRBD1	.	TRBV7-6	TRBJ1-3	CASSADRVNTIYF	TGTGCCAGCAGCGCGGACAGGGTCAACACCATATATTTT
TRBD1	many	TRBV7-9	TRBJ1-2	CASSPGTGSHGYTF	TGTGCCAGCAGCCCCGGGACAGGGAGCCATGGCTACACCTTC
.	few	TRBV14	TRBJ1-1	CASSRGWTEAFF	TGTGCCAGCAGCCGGGGATGGACTGAAGCTTTCTTT
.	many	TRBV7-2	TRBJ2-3	CASSSTKDTQYF	TGTGCCAGCAGCTCGACTAAAGATACGCAGTATTTT
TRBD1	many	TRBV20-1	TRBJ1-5	CSAPGQGMYSNQPQHF	TGCAGTGCCCCCGGACAGGGGATGTATAGCAATCAGCCCCAGCATTTT
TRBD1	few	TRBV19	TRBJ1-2	CASSFLQGAQYGYTF	TGTGCCAGTAGTTTCCTACAGGGGGCGCAATATGGCTACACCTTC
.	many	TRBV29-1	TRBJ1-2	CSVSSSQGFLNGYTF	TGCAGCGTGTCCTCTTCACAGGGTTTTCTCAATGGCTACACCTTC
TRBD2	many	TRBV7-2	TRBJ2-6	CASSFTRGGSGANVLTF	TGTGCCAGCAGCTTTACGCGGGGGGGCTCTGGGGCCAACGTCCTGACTTTC
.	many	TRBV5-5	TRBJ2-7	CASSGSYEQYF	TGTGCCAGCAGTGGCTCCTACGAGCAGTACTTC
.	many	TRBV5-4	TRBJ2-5	CASSLSRAGETQYF	TGTGCCAGCAGCTTGTCGAGGGCGGGGGAGACCCAGTACTTC
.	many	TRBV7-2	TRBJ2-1	CASSNSYNEQFF	TGTGCCAGCAGCAACTCCTACAATGAGCAGTTCTTC
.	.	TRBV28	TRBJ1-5	CASRKVLGNQPQHF	TGTGCCAGCAGGAAGGTACTGGGCAATCAGCCCCAGCATTTT